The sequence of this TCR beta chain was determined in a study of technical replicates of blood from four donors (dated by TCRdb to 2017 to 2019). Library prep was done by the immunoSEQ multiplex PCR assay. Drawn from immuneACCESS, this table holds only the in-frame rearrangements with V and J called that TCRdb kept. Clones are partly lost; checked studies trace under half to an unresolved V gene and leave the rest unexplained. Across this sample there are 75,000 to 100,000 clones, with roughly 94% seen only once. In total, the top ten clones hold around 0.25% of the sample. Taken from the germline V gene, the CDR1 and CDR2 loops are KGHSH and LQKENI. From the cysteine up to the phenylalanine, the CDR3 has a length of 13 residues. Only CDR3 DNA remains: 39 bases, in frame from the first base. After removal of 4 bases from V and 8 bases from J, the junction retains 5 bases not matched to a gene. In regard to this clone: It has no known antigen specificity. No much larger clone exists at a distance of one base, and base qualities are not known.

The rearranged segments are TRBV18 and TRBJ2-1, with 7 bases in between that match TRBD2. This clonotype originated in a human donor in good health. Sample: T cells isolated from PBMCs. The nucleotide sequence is TGTGCCAGCTCACAGACCGGGGGGTATGAGCAGTTCTTC. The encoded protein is CASSQTGGYEQFF.